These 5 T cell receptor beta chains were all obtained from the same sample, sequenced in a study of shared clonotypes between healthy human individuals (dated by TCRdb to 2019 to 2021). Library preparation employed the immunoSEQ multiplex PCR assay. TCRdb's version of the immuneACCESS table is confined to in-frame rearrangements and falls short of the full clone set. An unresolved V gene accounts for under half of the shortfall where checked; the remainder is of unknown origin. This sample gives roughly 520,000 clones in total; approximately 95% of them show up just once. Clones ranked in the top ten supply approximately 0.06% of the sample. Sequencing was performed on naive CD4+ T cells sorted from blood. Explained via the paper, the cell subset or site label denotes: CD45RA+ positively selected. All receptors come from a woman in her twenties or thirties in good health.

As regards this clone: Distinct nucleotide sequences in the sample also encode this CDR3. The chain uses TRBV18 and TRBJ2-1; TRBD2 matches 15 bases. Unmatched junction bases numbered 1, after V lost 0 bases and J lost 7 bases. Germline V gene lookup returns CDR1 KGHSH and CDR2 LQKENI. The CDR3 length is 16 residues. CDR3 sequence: CASSPPGLAGGNEQFF. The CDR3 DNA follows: TGTGCCAGCTCACCACCGGGACTAGCGGGAGGTAATGAGCAGTTCTTC.

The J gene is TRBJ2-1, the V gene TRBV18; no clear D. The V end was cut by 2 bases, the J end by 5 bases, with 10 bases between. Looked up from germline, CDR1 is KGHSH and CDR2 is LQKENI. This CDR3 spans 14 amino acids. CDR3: CASSPTLTDNEQFF. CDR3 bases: TGTGCCAGCTCACCAACGCTTACGGACAATGAGCAGTTCTTC. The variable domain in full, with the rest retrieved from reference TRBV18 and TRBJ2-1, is NAGVMQNPRHLVRRRGQEARLRCSPMKGHSHVYWYRQLPEEGLKFMVYLQKENIIDESGMPKERFSAEFPKEGPSILRIQQVVRGDSAAYFCASSPTLTDNEQFFGPGTRLTVL.

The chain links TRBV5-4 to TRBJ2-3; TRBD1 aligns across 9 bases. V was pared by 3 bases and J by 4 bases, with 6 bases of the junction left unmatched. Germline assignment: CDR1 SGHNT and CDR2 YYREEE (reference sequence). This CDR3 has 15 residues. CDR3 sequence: CASSSGQGAPDTQYF. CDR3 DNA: TGTGCCAGCAGCTCGGGACAGGGCGCCCCAGATACGCAGTATTTT.

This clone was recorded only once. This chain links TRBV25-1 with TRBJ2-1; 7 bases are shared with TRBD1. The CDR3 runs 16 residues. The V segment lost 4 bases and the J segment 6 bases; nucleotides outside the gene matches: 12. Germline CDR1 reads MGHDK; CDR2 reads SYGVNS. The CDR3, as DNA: TGTGCCAGCAGTGCACACACAGGGGATGGGCTCAATGAGCAGTTCTTC. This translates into CASSAHTGDGLNEQFF.

The CDR3 DNA reads as TGTGCCAGCAGCTTAGCTCAGACCCAGTACTTC. Translated: CASSLAQTQYF. V gene TRBV7-6 combines with J gene TRBJ2-5; D gene uncertain. V was cut by 0 bases and J by 6 bases, with 2 bases left in between. The germline CDR1 and CDR2 sequences are SGHVS and FNYEAQ. The CDR3 runs to 11 residues.